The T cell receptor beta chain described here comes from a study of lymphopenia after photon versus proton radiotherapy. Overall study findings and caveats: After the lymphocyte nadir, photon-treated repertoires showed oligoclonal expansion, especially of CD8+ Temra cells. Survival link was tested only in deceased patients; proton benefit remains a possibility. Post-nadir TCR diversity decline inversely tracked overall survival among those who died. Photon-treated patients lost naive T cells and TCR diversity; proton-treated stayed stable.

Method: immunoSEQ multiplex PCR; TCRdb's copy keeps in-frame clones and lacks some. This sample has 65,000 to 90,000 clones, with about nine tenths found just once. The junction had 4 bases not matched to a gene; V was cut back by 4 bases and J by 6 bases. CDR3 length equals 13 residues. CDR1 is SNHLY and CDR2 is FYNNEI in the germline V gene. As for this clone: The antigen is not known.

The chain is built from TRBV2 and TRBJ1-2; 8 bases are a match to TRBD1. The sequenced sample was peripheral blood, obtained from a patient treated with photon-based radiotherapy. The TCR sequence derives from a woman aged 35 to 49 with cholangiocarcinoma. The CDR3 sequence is CASSGWTGNGYTF. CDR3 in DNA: TGTGCCAGCAGTGGGTGGACAGGGAATGGCTACACCTTC.